This T cell receptor (beta chain) was captured by sequencing in a study of shared clonotypes between healthy human individuals. A remark on this clone: A read error may produce the germline difference seen at one junction end. Other nucleotide sequences from this sample produce the same CDR3.

Only in-frame clones appear in the TCRdb table, and some are missing; sequencing was by immunoSEQ multiplex PCR. The table shows approximately 740,000 clones, with around two thirds occurring only once. The germline gives CDR1 SGHNT, CDR2 YENEEA. This CDR3 is built from 14 residues. This clonotype was sampled from a woman in her twenties or thirties in good health. Sequenced sample: memory CD4+ T cells sorted from blood. Subset reported: CD45RA-negative fraction. V usage is TRBV11-3 and J usage is TRBJ2-2; D perhaps matches TRBD2 (5 bases). Here the CDR3 reads CASSLVGNTGELFF. The CDR3 nucleotides are TGTGCCAGCAGCTTAGTCGGGAACACTGGGGAGCTGTTTTTT.